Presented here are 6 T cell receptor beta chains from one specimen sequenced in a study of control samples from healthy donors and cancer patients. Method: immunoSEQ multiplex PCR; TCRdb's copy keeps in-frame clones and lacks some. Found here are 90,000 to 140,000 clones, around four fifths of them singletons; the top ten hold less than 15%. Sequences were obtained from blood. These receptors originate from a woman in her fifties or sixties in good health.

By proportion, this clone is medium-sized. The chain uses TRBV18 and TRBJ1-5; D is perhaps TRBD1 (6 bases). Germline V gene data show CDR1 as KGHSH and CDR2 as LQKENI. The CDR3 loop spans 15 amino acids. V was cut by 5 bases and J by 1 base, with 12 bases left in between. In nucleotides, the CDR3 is TGTGCCAGCTCATTAGCCCAGGGGAGCAATCAGCCCCAGCATTTT. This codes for CASSLAQGSNQPQHF. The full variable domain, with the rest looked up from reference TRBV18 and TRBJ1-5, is NAGVMQNPRHLVRRRGQEARLRCSPMKGHSHVYWYRQLPEEGLKFMVYLQKENIIDESGMPKERFSAEFPKEGPSILRIQQVVRGDSAAYFCASSLAQGSNQPQHFGDGTRLSIL.

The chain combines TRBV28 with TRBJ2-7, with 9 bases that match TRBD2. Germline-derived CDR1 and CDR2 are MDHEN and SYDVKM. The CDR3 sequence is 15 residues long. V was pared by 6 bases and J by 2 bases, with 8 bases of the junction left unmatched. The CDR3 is CASRQPSGAPYEQYF. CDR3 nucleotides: TGTGCCAGCAGGCAACCTAGCGGGGCTCCCTACGAGCAGTACTTC.

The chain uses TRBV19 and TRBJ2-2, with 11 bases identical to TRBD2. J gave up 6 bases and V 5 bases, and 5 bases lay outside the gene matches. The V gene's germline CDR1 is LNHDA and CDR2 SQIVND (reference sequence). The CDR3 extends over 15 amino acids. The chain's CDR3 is CASSGSGRAPGELFF. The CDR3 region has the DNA TGTGCCAGTAGTGGTAGCGGGAGGGCCCCCGGGGAGCTGTTTTTT.

In DNA form, the CDR3 reads TGTGCCAGCAGTGATGGCAGGGGCGGCGAGCAGTACTTC. This translates into CASSDGRGGEQYF. The V and J genes are TRBV6-1 and TRBJ2-7, with D possibly TRBD1 on 6 matching bases. The CDR3 consists of 13 residues. Germline CDR1 MNHNS, CDR2 SASEGT. Trimming removed 3 bases at V and 6 bases at J, with 12 bases between.

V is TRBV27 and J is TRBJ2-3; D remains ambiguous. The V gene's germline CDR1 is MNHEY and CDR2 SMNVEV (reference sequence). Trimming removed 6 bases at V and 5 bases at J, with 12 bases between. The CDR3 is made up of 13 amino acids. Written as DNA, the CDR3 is TGTGCCAGCAGCCTGTACGGATTAGATACGCAGTATTTT. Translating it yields CASSLYGLDTQYF.

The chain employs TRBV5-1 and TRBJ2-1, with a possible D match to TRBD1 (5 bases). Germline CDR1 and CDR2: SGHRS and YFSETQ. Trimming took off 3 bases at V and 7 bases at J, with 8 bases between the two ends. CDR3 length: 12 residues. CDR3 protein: CASSSNRNEQFF. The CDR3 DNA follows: TGCGCCAGCAGCTCAAACAGGAATGAGCAGTTCTTC.